The present T cell receptor beta chain was sequenced within a study of beta chain features in type 1 diabetes. Overall study results and limits: Any HLA-type effect on TCRB rearrangement remained unresolved here. Moderately but significantly shorter TCRB CDR3s were found in Type 1 diabetes patients in all four CD4+ subsets.

Germline V gene data show CDR1 as SNHLY and CDR2 as FYNNEI. V was cut by 4 bases and J by 6 bases, with 13 bases left in between. The CDR3 has 14 residues. Reverse transcription of all isolated RNA meant that expressed TCRB transcripts were sequenced. Around 970,000 reads per sample were averaged for stem cell-like memory samples. Profiling relied on immunoSEQ multiplex PCR, and the TCRdb table lists in-frame clones only, not all of them. The repertoire holds about 53,000 clones, 60% to 70% seen once, with under 0.35% in the top ten. This clone was counted only a few times. What it binds is not known. The sequence was collected from a woman in her 30s with type 1 diabetes. The V gene is TRBV2, the J gene TRBJ1-5; maybe TRBD1 (6 bases). Sample: stem cell memory CD4+ T cells from blood. In DNA form, the CDR3 reads TGTGCCAGCAGTGTTCAGGGGACGGGTCAGCCCCAGCATTTT. Translating gives CASSVQGTGQPQHF.